What follows are 15 T cell receptor beta chains derived from one specimen sequenced in a study of cytomegalovirus exposure and HLA in healthy donors. The PCR employed 60 Vbeta primers together with 13 Jbeta primers. Sequencing was performed with immunoSEQ multiplex PCR; in TCRdb, only in-frame clones are kept and a portion is missing. There are 95,000 to 100,000 clones in the sample; roughly 70% occur only once, and about 10% lies in the top ten. The sample was PBMCs. Receptor source: a man in his fifties or sixties in good health and CMV-seronegative.

The genes are TRBV9 and TRBJ1-3; D gene uncertain. The CDR3 has 12 residues. Looked up from germline, CDR1 is SGDLS and CDR2 is YYNGEE. The V end lost 5 bases, the J end lost 2 bases, and 5 bases lay between the germline ends. CDR3: CASSLTGNTIYF. The CDR3 DNA sequence: TGTGCCAGCAGTTTAACTGGAAACACCATATATTTT.

The chain joins TRBV28 to TRBJ2-3, with TRBD2 matching 11 bases. This CDR3 region has 17 residues. With 6 bases clipped from V and 6 bases from J, the junction kept 14 bases outside the gene matches. In germline, CDR1 is MDHEN, CDR2 SYDVKM. The DNA for the CDR3 is TGTGCCAGCAGCTCGGGGACTAGCGGAACTTCAAGGGATACGCAGTATTTT. Encoded protein: CASSSGTSGTSRDTQYF.

The V gene is TRBV7-2, the J gene TRBJ2-7, with no clear D. The germline V and J ends were trimmed by 1 base and 5 bases, with 12 bases remaining between them. The length of the CDR3 is 14 residues. Germline CDR1 SGHTA, CDR2 FQGNSA. CDR3 in amino acids: CASSLVSSANEQYF. The CDR3 DNA sequence: TGTGCCAGCAGCTTAGTTTCCAGCGCCAACGAGCAGTACTTC.

V gene TRBV18 combines with J gene TRBJ1-1; 8 bases align to TRBD1. From germline, CDR1 is KGHSH and CDR2 LQKENI. V shed 2 bases, J shed 4 bases, and the junction held 6 bases outside the gene matches. The CDR3 totals 15 residues. In DNA, the CDR3 is TGTGCCAGCTCACCATCAGGGGACAGGCCCACTGAAGCTTTCTTT. Translation: CASSPSGDRPTEAFF.

The gene calls are TRBV28 and TRBJ1-1, with D possibly TRBD1 on 5 matching bases. This CDR3 spans 14 amino acids. V shed 6 bases and J shed 1 base, with 12 bases lying between them. The germline V gene has CDR1 MDHEN and CDR2 SYDVKM. CDR3: CASSRARENTEAFF. In nucleotides, the CDR3 is TGTGCCAGCAGCCGGGCCAGGGAGAACACTGAAGCTTTCTTT.

CDR3 in amino acids: CASSFRTGTSGSSYEQYF. The CDR3 nucleotides read TGTGCCAGCAGCTTTCGAACCGGGACTAGCGGGAGCTCCTACGAGCAGTACTTC. J is TRBJ2-7 and V is TRBV7-2, with TRBD2 identical over 14 bases. In germline, CDR1 is SGHTA, CDR2 FQGNSA. This CDR3 contains 18 residues. Trimming cost V 3 bases and J 0 bases; bases outside gene matches: 7.

The gene calls are TRBV7-2 and TRBJ2-5, with D tentatively TRBD1 (5 bases). Germline-derived CDR1 and CDR2 are SGHTA and FQGNSA. CDR3 length equals 15 residues. V lost 2 bases and J lost 5, with 15 bases in between. CDR3 sequence reads: CASSLKGQGEETQYF. In DNA, the CDR3 is TGTGCCAGCAGCTTAAAGGGGCAGGGTGAGGAGACCCAGTACTTC. Together with reference TRBV7-2 and TRBJ2-5, the CDR3 gives the full variable domain: GAGVSQSPSNKVTEKGKDVELRCDPISGHTALYWYRQSLGQGLEFLIYFQGNSAPDKSGLPSDRFSAERTGGSVSTLTIQRTQQEDSAVYLCASSLKGQGEETQYFGPGTRLLVL.

V and J are TRBV2 and TRBJ1-1; 10 bases line up with TRBD1. Germline assignment: CDR1 SNHLY and CDR2 FYNNEI. The CDR3 spans 16 residues. Trimming took 5 bases from V and 5 from J; bases not matched to a gene: 11. The CDR3 DNA is TGTGCCAGCAGTTTAACCCGACAGGGGGCGGGGACTGAAGCTTTCTTT. Encoded protein: CASSLTRQGAGTEAFF.

This clone was seen more than once but under ten times. V gene TRBV5-1 combines with J gene TRBJ2-3; 7 bases are a match to TRBD2. Germline V gene data show CDR1 as SGHRS and CDR2 as YFSETQ. The CDR3 has 19 amino acids. V shed 0 bases and J 2 bases; nucleotides not matched to a gene: 15. DNA for the CDR3: TGCGCCAGCAGCTTGGCAGGACTAGTCAGTTCGCCCTCCACAGATACGCAGTATTTT. Encoded protein: CASSLAGLVSSPSTDTQYF. The variable domain in full, with the rest retrieved from reference TRBV5-1 and TRBJ2-3, is KAGVTQTPRYLIKTRGQQVTLSCSPISGHRSVSWYQQTPGQGLQFLFEYFSETQRNKGNFPGRFSGRQFSNSRSEMNVSTLELGDSALYLCASSLAGLVSSPSTDTQYFGPGTRLTVL.

The chain employs TRBV5-1 and TRBJ1-1; 8 nucleotides line up with TRBD1. The CDR3 spans 15 residues. J lost 5 bases, V lost 0 bases, and 6 bases had no gene match. Germline CDR1 SGHRS, CDR2 YFSETQ. The DNA of the CDR3 is TGCGCCAGCAGCTTGGTAGGACAGGGAAGGACTGAAGCTTTCTTT. This gives the protein CASSLVGQGRTEAFF.

In this sample, this clone turned up a few times. J is TRBJ1-1 and V is TRBV19; D unresolved. Germline V lookup: CDR1 LNHDA, CDR2 SQIVND (reference sequence). The CDR3 is 14 amino acids. V was trimmed by 5 bases and J by 1 base, leaving 11 bases between them. CDR3 amino acids: CASSARLENTEAFF. DNA of the CDR3: TGTGCCAGTAGTGCCCGACTGGAGAACACTGAAGCTTTCTTT.

CDR3 coding DNA: TGTGCCAGCAGCCACCCGACAGGGGGCGACACCGGGGAGCTGTTTTTT. As protein: CASSHPTGGDTGELFF. This sequence joins TRBV4-2 and TRBJ2-2, with TRBD1 matching 10 bases. Germline values: CDR1 LGHNA, CDR2 YNFKEQ. The CDR3 contains 16 residues. The V and J ends lost 3 bases and 3 bases, in that order; junction bases with no gene match: 4.

The genes are TRBV7-3 and TRBJ1-4; no clear D gene. Trimming pared 5 bases from V and 6 bases from J, leaving 16 bases between. Looked up from germline, CDR1 is SGHTA and CDR2 is FQGTGA. The CDR3 loop spans 15 amino acids. For the CDR3, the DNA is TGTGCCAGCAGCCGTGCGAGGATATTTGATGAAAAACTGTTTTTT. Its translation: CASSRARIFDEKLFF.

The chain is built from TRBV4-2 and TRBJ2-1; tentative D call: TRBD2 (6 bases). Trimming removed 1 base from V and 3 bases from J, with 10 bases in between. This CDR3 region has 15 residues. Looked up from germline, CDR1 is LGHNA and CDR2 is YNFKEQ. The CDR3 region has the DNA TGTGCCAGCAGCCAAGGCCTGGGGGGCTACAATGAGCAGTTCTTC. This encodes CASSQGLGGYNEQFF.

The genes are TRBV28 and TRBJ1-2; D unresolved. This CDR3 has 12 residues. Trimming removed 10 bases from V and 2 bases from J, with 11 bases in between. Per germline, CDR1 MDHEN and CDR2 SYDVKM. CDR3: CAISTVNYGYTF. The DNA of the CDR3 is TGTGCCATCTCGACTGTAAACTATGGCTACACCTTC.